The 29 T cell receptor beta chains below were found in one sample sequenced in a study of long-term antiretroviral therapy in people with HIV. They ran version v3.0 of the immunoSEQ assay at survey level. Here immunoSEQ multiplex PCR was the method, and the copy in TCRdb shows in-frame clones only, minus some. The sample has about 17,000 clones; about 91% are singletons. The specimen was unsorted PBMCs, collected 0.3 years after starting antiretroviral therapy. The receptors derive from a man between 60 and 75 years old with HIV.

The chain has TRBV28 and TRBJ1-2; no clear D. The CDR3 has 14 residues. CDR1 MDHEN and CDR2 SYDVKM come from the germline V gene. The V gene lost 1 base and the J gene lost 4 bases, with 10 bases spanning the gap. The DNA for the CDR3 is TGTGCCAGCAGTTTATCGCAGCGGAGCTATGGCTACACCTTC. Protein: CASSLSQRSYGYTF.

The chain employs TRBV6-1 and TRBJ2-5, with D unclear. CDR1 is MNHNS and CDR2 is SASEGT in the germline V gene. This CDR3 has 10 residues. V shed 8 bases and J shed 6 bases, with 7 bases lying between them. As DNA, the CDR3 is TGTGCCAGCCGGTTGAAGACCCAGTACTTC. Residues: CASRLKTQYF.

The chain couples TRBV9 to TRBJ2-5; D call uncertain. V was clipped by 3 bases and J by 4 bases, with 10 bases between them. CDR1 is SGDLS, CDR2 YYNGEE, per germline. The CDR3 totals 13 residues. The CDR3: CASSGSLGETQYF. DNA for the CDR3: TGTGCCAGCAGCGGAAGTTTGGGAGAGACCCAGTACTTC.

This clone was picked up one time. Mismatch with germline at one junction end may stem from a read error. The rearrangement uses TRBV6-1 and TRBJ1-2; no firm D call. CDR1 is MNHNS and CDR2 is SASEGT in the germline V gene. The CDR3 extends over 12 amino acids. CDR3 residues: CAISESGEGYTF. The CDR3 DNA reads as TGTGCCATCAGTGAGTCCGGGGAGGGCTACACCTTC.

The V and J genes are TRBV6-5 and TRBJ2-7; no definite D call. The CDR3 covers 14 residues. The germline V gene has CDR1 MNHEY and CDR2 SVGAGI. V was pared by 2 bases and J by 5 bases, with 13 bases between. CDR3 sequence (DNA): TGTGCCAGCAGTTACGATGGGGTTGACGACGAGCAGTACTTC. Residues: CASSYDGVDDEQYF.

The J gene is TRBJ2-7, the V gene TRBV5-5; perhaps TRBD2 as D (6 bases). Germline V lookup: CDR1 SGHKS, CDR2 YYEKEE (reference sequence). Trimming stripped 0 bases from V and 4 bases from J, with 14 bases between. The CDR3 sequence is 15 residues long. The CDR3 here is CASSLDLLLAYEQYF. CDR3 DNA sequence: TGTGCCAGCAGCTTGGATCTCCTGCTAGCGTACGAGCAGTACTTC.

The rearrangement joins TRBV10-3 to TRBJ2-7; D ambiguous. This CDR3 is built from 14 residues. Trimming took off 0 bases at V and 2 bases at J, with 8 bases between the two ends. Germline V CDR1 and CDR2: ENHRY, SYGVKD. CDR3 region: CAISESGPPYEQYF. As DNA, the CDR3 is TGTGCCATCAGTGAGTCCGGGCCCCCCTACGAGCAGTACTTC.

Here the CDR3 DNA reads TGTGCCATACCTTGGGCGGGGGGGGAAGGCGTCAAAAACATTCAGTACTTC. Residues: CAIPWAGGEGVKNIQYF. The chain has TRBV10-3 and TRBJ2-4; 9 nucleotides line up with TRBD2. This CDR3 region has 17 residues. The germline CDR1 and CDR2 sequences are ENHRY and SYGVKD. Trimming cost V 9 bases and J 3 bases; bases outside gene matches: 15.

V usage is TRBV6-1 and J usage is TRBJ2-3; either TRBD1 or TRBD2 may supply D (6 bases each). Germline lookup yields CDR1 MNHNS and CDR2 SASEGT. The CDR3 has 17 residues. V was trimmed by 4 bases and J by 3 bases, leaving 20 bases between them. This chain's CDR3 is CASSAQGGKRSTDTQYF. CDR3 sequence (DNA): TGTGCCAGCAGTGCCCAAGGGGGGAAGCGGTCGACAGATACGCAGTATTTT.

This chain uses TRBV4-1 with TRBJ2-5; D is uncertain. Germline CDR1 reads MGHRA; CDR2 reads YSYEKL. The germline V and J ends were trimmed by 0 bases and 5 bases, with 19 bases remaining between them. This CDR3 comprises 17 residues. For the CDR3, the DNA is TGCGCCAGCAGCCAAGAGGCAGACTTTTTGCCCTGGGAGACCCAGTACTTC. Translated, it gives CASSQEADFLPWETQYF.

The chain carries TRBV6-6 and TRBJ2-7, with 8 bases aligning to TRBD1. V lost 4 bases and J lost 6; bases outside the gene matches: 8. The CDR3 is 14 residues long. Germline V gives CDR1 MNHNY, CDR2 SVGAGI (reference sequence). In nucleotides, the CDR3 is TGTGCCAGCAGTTCTACAGGGGGTCAGGGCGAGCAGTACTTC. This sequence encodes CASSSTGGQGEQYF.

V is TRBV5-1 and J is TRBJ2-5, with 9 bases that match TRBD2. Looked up from germline, CDR1 is SGHRS and CDR2 is YFSETQ. V lost 3 bases, J lost 4 bases, and 13 bases stayed unmatched. The CDR3 contains 17 residues. The CDR3 loop is CASSSGGRGRAGETQYF. CDR3 bases: TGCGCCAGCAGCTCTGGTGGCCGCGGGAGGGCCGGAGAGACCCAGTACTTC.

The rearrangement uses TRBV9 and TRBJ1-1; 9 bases fit TRBD1. V shed 4 bases and J 2 bases; nucleotides not matched to a gene: 15. Germline V gives CDR1 SGDLS, CDR2 YYNGEE. The CDR3 is 18 amino acids. In DNA form, the CDR3 reads TGTGCCAGCAGCCTGAGAGGGACAGGGAGAGATATTAACACTGAAGCTTTCTTT. It encodes CASSLRGTGRDINTEAFF.

The rearrangement links TRBV30 to TRBJ1-6, with D maybe TRBD1 (5 bases). This CDR3 spans 15 amino acids. Germline CDR1 is GTSNPN and CDR2 is SVGIG (reference sequence). V gave up 0 bases and J gave up 6 bases, with 12 bases separating them. CDR3 in DNA: TGTGCCTGGAGTGTACAGGTGGCGATTAATTCACCCCTCCACTTT. Its protein product is CAWSVQVAINSPLHF. Combining the CDR3 with reference TRBV30 and TRBJ1-6 gives the whole variable domain SQTIHQWPATLVQPVGSPLSLECTVEGTSNPNLYWYRQAAGRGLQLLFYSVGIGQISSEVPQNLSASRPQDRQFILSSKKLLLSDSGFYLCAWSVQVAINSPLHFGNGTRLTVT.

The V gene is TRBV29-1, the J gene TRBJ2-5; 7 bases are a match to TRBD1. Trimming cost V 6 bases and J 5 bases; bases outside gene matches: 6. CDR1 is SQVTM and CDR2 is ANQGSEA in the germline V gene. The length of the CDR3 is 12 residues. The CDR3 DNA reads TGCAGCGTCCCTCAACAGGGGGAGACCCAGTACTTC. Its protein product is CSVPQQGETQYF.

This clone was detected only a few times. The J gene is TRBJ1-2, the V gene TRBV7-8; maybe TRBD1 (6 bases). Germline values: CDR1 SGHVS, CDR2 FQNEAQ. Deletions cut 1 base from V and 7 bases from J, with 7 bases between. The CDR3 extends over 12 amino acids. This CDR3 is CASSLGQAGYTF. Written as DNA, the CDR3 is TGTGCCAGCAGCTTAGGACAGGCTGGCTACACCTTC.

The rearrangement joins TRBV7-3 to TRBJ1-2; perhaps TRBD1 as D (6 bases). V lost 3 bases and J lost 1, with 12 bases in between. The CDR3 spans 15 residues. Germline V gives CDR1 SGHTA, CDR2 FQGTGA. In DNA form, the CDR3 reads TGTGCCAGCAGCTTCGGCCGGGACATTAACTATGGCTACACCTTC. Protein product: CASSFGRDINYGYTF.

CDR3 coding DNA: TGTGCCAGCTCACCTTCTGGAGGGGGCTTTGAGCAGTTCTTC. This sequence encodes CASSPSGGGFEQFF. The V and J genes are TRBV18 and TRBJ2-1; D might be TRBD1 (7 bases). Germline assignment: CDR1 KGHSH and CDR2 LQKENI. The CDR3 extends over 14 amino acids. V gave up 3 bases and J gave up 9 bases, with 15 bases separating them.

This chain links TRBV6-6 with TRBJ1-3; D may be TRBD1 (6 bases). Trimming took 9 bases from V and 0 from J, leaving 9 bases between them. This CDR3 contains 13 residues. Germline-derived CDR1 and CDR2 are MNHNY and SVGAGI (reference sequence). The CDR3, as DNA: TGTGCCAGTCAGGGGCGCTCTGGAAACACCATATATTTT. Its translation is CASQGRSGNTIYF.

CDR3 amino acids: CASTWTGRTYEQYF. Here the CDR3 DNA reads TGTGCCAGCACCTGGACAGGGCGGACCTACGAGCAGTACTTC. The chain couples TRBV6-1 to TRBJ2-7, with 8 bases fitting TRBD1. V dropped 7 bases and J dropped 2; count of bases not matched to a gene: 7. Per germline, CDR1 MNHNS and CDR2 SASEGT. This CDR3 region has 14 residues.

The DNA for the CDR3 is TGTGCCAGCAGCTTTAGGCTTCTGGGGGATACGCAGTATTTT. It specifies CASSFRLLGDTQYF. The chain is built from TRBV7-2 and TRBJ2-3; D gene unclear. Trimming removed 3 bases from V and 6 bases from J, with 13 bases in between. Germline-derived CDR1 and CDR2 are SGHTA and FQGNSA. The CDR3 consists of 14 residues.

V usage is TRBV5-1 and J usage is TRBJ1-2; D gene uncertain. The CDR3 length is 14 residues. Germline CDR1 reads SGHRS; CDR2 reads YFSETQ. The V end lost 5 bases, the J end lost 3 bases, and 14 bases lay between the germline ends. CDR3 nucleotides: TGCGCCAGCAGTGACGGCACACTCGACTATGGCTACACCTTC. It codes for CASSDGTLDYGYTF. The full variable domain, with the rest looked up from reference TRBV5-1 and TRBJ1-2, is KAGVTQTPRYLIKTRGQQVTLSCSPISGHRSVSWYQQTPGQGLQFLFEYFSETQRNKGNFPGRFSGRQFSNSRSEMNVSTLELGDSALYLCASSDGTLDYGYTFGSGTRLTVV.

The V gene is TRBV29-1, the J gene TRBJ2-7; TRBD1 or TRBD2 may be the D gene (5 bases each). CDR3 length: 13 amino acids. Trimming pared 5 bases from V and 0 bases from J, leaving 11 bases between. Germline assignment: CDR1 SQVTM and CDR2 ANQGSEA. CDR3 nucleotide sequence: TGCAGCGTTTCCGGGACGTACTCCTACGAGCAGTACTTC. It specifies CSVSGTYSYEQYF.

This clone occurred once. CDR3 in DNA: TGTGCCAGCCAAGACAGGGGAAGAATTCAGCCCCAGCATTTT. This encodes CASQDRGRIQPQHF. This chain joins TRBV19 and TRBJ1-5, with 8 bases matching TRBD1. Germline V CDR1 and CDR2: LNHDA, SQIVND (reference sequence). Trimming took 9 bases from V and 6 from J; bases not matched to a gene: 10. The CDR3 runs to 14 residues. Full variable domain (rest looked up from reference TRBV19 and TRBJ1-5): DGGITQSPKYLFRKEGQNVTLSCEQNLNHDAMYWYRQDPGQGLRLIYYSQIVNDFQKGDIAEGYSVSREKKESFPLTVTSAQKNPTAFYLCASQDRGRIQPQHFGDGTRLSIL.

The V call is TRBV5-6, the J call TRBJ1-1; D is possibly TRBD1 (5 bases). CDR3 length equals 15 residues. The V and J ends lost 3 bases and 11 bases respectively, with 23 bases between them. Germline assignment: CDR1 SGHDT and CDR2 YYEEEE. CDR3 nucleotides: TGTGCCAGCAGCTCGGTTGGGACCAACTTCCAAGGCGCTTTCTTT. It encodes CASSSVGTNFQGAFF.

J is TRBJ2-5 and V is TRBV7-3; TRBD2 matches 13 bases. This CDR3 region has 15 residues. Germline V gene lookup returns CDR1 SGHTA and CDR2 FQGTGA. Trimming at V came to 5 bases and at J to 3 bases, leaving 3 bases not matched to a gene. The CDR3 region is CASSETSGGEETQYF. CDR3 nucleotide sequence: TGTGCCAGCAGCGAAACTAGCGGGGGGGAAGAGACCCAGTACTTC.

V gene TRBV10-2 combines with J gene TRBJ2-5; 7 bases agree with TRBD1. V lost 6 bases and J lost 0; bases outside the gene matches: 25. CDR1 WSHSY and CDR2 SAAADI come from the germline V gene. This CDR3 is 21 amino acids long. CDR3 DNA sequence: TGCGCCAGCAGCAAGGGCTTCCACAGGGGACCGACCCGCTGGTACCAAGAGACCCAGTACTTC. This translates into CASSKGFHRGPTRWYQETQYF.

V is TRBV10-2 and J is TRBJ2-7, with TRBD2 as a possible D gene (5 bases). The CDR3 consists of 12 residues. Germline V gene data show CDR1 as WSHSY and CDR2 as SAAADI. V was cut by 7 bases and J by 2 bases, with 9 bases left in between. CDR3 nucleotide sequence: TGCGCCAGCACGCTCGGGACCTACGAGCAGTACTTC. It encodes CASTLGTYEQYF.

The chain has TRBV5-4 and TRBJ1-5, with D unclear. Trimming shortened V by 2 bases and J by 4 bases, and 10 bases separated the two germline ends. The germline V gene encodes CDR1 SGHNT and CDR2 YYREEE (reference sequence). The CDR3 sequence is 14 residues long. CDR3 DNA: TGTGCCAGCAGCTTCGAGGGCTTTAATCAGCCCCAGCATTTT. Translation: CASSFEGFNQPQHF.